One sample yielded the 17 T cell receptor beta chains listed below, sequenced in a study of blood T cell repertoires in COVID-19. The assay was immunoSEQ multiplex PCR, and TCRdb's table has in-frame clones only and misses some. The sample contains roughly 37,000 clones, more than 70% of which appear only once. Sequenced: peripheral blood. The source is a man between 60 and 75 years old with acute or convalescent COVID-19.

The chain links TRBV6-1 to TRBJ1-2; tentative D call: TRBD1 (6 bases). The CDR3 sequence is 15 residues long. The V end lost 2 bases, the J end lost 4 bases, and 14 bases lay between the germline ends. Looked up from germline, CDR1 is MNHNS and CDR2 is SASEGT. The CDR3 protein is CASSELQGIGYGYTF. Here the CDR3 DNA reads TGTGCCAGCAGTGAACTCCAGGGGATAGGCTATGGCTACACCTTC.

The CDR3 loop is CASSKVRTPRTGLAGRGNTGELFF. The CDR3 coding sequence is TGTGCCAGCAGCAAAGTCCGAACTCCACGAACGGGACTAGCGGGACGAGGGAACACCGGGGAGCTGTTTTTT. The chain is built from TRBV21-1 and TRBJ2-2; the table gives TRBD2 as D, unverified against the DNA. TRBV21-1 is a known pseudogene. The CDR3 length is 24 residues.

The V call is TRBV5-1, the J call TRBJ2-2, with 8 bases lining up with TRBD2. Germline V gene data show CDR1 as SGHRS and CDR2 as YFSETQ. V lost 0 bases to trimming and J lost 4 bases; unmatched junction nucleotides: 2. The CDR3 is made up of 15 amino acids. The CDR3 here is CASSLEGTSTGELFF. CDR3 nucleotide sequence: TGCGCCAGCAGCTTGGAAGGGACTAGCACCGGGGAGCTGTTTTTT.

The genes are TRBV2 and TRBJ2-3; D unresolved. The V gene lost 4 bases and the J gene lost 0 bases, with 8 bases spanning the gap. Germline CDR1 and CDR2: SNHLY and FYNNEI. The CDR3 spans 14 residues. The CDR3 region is CASSGLLSTDTQYF. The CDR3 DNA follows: TGTGCCAGCAGTGGGTTACTGAGCACAGATACGCAGTATTTT.

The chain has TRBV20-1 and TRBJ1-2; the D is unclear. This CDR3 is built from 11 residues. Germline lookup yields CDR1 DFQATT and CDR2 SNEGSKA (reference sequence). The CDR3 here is CINHSGFGYTF. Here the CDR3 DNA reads TGCATCAATCACTCGGGATTTGGCTACACCTTC.

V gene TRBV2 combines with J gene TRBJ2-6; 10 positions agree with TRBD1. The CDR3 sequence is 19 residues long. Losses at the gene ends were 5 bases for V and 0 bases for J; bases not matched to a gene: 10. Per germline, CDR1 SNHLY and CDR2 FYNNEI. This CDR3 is CASSTRTGGFSSGANVLTF. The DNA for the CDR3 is TGTGCCAGCAGTACCCGGACAGGGGGGTTCAGCTCTGGGGCCAACGTCCTGACTTTC.

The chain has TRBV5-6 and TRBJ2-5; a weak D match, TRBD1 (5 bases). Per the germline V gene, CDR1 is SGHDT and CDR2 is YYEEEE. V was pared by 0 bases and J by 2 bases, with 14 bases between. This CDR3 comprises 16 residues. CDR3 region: CASSLEVGHIQETQYF. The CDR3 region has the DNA TGTGCCAGCAGCTTGGAGGTGGGGCATATTCAAGAGACCCAGTACTTC. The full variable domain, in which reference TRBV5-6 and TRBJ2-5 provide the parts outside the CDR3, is DAGVTQSPTHLIKTRGQQVTLRCSPKSGHDTVSWYQQALGQGPQFIFQYYEEEERQRGNFPDRFSGHQFPNYSSELNVNALLLGDSALYLCASSLEVGHIQETQYFGPGTRLLVL.

CDR3 loop: CASSPGTVIYEQYF. In DNA, the CDR3 is TGCGCCAGCAGCCCGGGGACAGTTATTTACGAGCAGTACTTC. The chain employs TRBV4-1 and TRBJ2-7, with 7 positions matching TRBD1. The junction had 7 bases not matched to a gene; V was cut back by 4 bases and J by 4 bases. This CDR3 is built from 14 residues. Looked up from germline, CDR1 is MGHRA and CDR2 is YSYEKL.

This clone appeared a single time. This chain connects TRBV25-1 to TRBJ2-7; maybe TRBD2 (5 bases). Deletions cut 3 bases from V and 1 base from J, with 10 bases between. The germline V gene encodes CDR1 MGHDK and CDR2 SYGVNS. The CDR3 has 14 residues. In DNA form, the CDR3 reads TGTGCCAGCAGTGATGAGGGATTGTCCTACGAGCAGTACTTC. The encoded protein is CASSDEGLSYEQYF.

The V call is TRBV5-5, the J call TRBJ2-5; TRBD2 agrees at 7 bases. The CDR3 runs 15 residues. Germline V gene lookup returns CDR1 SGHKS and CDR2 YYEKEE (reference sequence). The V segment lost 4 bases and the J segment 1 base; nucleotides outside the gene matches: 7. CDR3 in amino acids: CASSAWGRVQETQYF. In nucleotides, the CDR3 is TGTGCCAGCAGCGCGTGGGGGAGGGTCCAAGAGACCCAGTACTTC.

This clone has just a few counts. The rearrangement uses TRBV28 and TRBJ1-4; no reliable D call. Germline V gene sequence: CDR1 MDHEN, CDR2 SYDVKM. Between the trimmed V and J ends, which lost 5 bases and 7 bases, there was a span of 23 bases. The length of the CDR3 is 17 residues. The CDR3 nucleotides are TGTGCCAGCAGTCACAACCTCTTGGGCCAGCCGTCTGAAAAACTGTTTTTT. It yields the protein CASSHNLLGQPSEKLFF.

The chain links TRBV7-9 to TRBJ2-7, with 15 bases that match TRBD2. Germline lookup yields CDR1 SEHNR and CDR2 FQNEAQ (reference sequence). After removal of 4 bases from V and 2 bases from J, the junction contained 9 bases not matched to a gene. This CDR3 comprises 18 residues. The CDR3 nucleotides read TGTGCCAGCAGCTCAGGACTAGCGGGAGGGGTAATCCCCTACGAGCAGTACTTC. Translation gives CASSSGLAGGVIPYEQYF.

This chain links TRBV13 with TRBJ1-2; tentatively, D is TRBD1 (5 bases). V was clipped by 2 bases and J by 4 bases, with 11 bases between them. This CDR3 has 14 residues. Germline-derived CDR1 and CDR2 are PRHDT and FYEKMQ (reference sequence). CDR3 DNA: TGTGCCAGCAGCTTATATCAGGGCCTCTATGGCTACACCTTC. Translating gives CASSLYQGLYGYTF.

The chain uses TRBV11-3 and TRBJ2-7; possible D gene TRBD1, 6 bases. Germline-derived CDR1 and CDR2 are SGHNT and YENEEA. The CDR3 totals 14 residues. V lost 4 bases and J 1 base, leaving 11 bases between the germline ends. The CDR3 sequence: CASSSTQGSYEQYF. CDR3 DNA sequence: TGTGCCAGCAGCTCTACACAGGGATCCTACGAGCAGTACTTC.

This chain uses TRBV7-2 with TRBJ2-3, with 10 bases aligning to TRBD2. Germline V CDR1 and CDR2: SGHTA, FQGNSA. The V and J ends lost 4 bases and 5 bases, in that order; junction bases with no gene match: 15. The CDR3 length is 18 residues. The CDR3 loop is CASSWTPSGRGGGDTQYF. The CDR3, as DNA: TGTGCCAGCAGCTGGACCCCTAGCGGGAGAGGGGGTGGAGATACGCAGTATTTT.

This CDR3 reads CASSFEYEQFF. The DNA of the CDR3 is TGTGCCAGCAGTTTTGAGTATGAGCAGTTCTTC. The rearrangement joins TRBV28 to TRBJ2-1; D gene unclear. The V and J ends lost 3 bases and 8 bases respectively, with 5 bases between them. Germline V gene lookup returns CDR1 MDHEN and CDR2 SYDVKM. The CDR3 contains 11 residues.

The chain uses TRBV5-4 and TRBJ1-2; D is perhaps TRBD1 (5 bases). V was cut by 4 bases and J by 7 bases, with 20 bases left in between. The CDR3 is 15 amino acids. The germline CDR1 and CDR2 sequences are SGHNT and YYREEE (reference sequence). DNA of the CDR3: TGTGCCAGCAGCCCCACTATCGAGGGACTTTTTGGCTACACCTTC. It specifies CASSPTIEGLFGYTF.